Sequencing of this T cell receptor beta chain was carried out in a study of T cell repertoires in cytomegalovirus infection. The trim removed 4 bases at V and 6 bases at J, leaving 8 bases unmatched. The CDR3 is 15 residues long. Germline V gene sequence: CDR1 LGHNA, CDR2 YNFKEQ. TCRdb re-called the reads with MiXCR, one entry per CDR3 protein. The sample yields about 130,000 distinct CDR3 sequences, roughly 25% seen once. As regards this clonotype: The antigen remains undetermined.

Sequences were obtained from PBMCs, sequenced either directly or after in vitro stimulation (not recorded which). The receptor was derived from a human donor in good health (CMV status not recorded). Some clones in this sample may be carry-over from other donors' samples. The chain couples TRBV4-2 to TRBJ2-1; 8 nucleotides align to TRBD2. The DNA of the CDR3 is TGTGCCAGCAGCCCGAGCGGGAGCGGACTCAATGAGCAGTTCTTC. Its translation: CASSPSGSGLNEQFF.